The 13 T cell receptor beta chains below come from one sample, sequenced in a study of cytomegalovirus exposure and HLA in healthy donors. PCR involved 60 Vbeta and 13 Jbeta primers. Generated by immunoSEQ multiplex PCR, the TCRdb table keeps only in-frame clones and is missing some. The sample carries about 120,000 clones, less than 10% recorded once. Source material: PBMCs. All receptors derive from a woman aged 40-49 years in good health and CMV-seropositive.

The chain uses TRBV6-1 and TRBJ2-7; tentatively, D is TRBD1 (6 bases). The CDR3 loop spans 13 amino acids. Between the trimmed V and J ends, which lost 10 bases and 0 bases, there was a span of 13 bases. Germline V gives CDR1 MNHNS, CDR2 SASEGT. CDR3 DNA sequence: TGTGCCACCCTAGACAGGAACTCCTACGAGCAGTACTTC. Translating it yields CATLDRNSYEQYF.

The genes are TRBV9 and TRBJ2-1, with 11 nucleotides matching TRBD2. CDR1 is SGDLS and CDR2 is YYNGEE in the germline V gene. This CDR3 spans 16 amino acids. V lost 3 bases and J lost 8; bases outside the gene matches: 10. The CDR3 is CASSAELAGGRDEQFF. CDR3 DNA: TGTGCCAGCAGCGCCGAGCTAGCGGGGGGCAGGGATGAGCAGTTCTTC.

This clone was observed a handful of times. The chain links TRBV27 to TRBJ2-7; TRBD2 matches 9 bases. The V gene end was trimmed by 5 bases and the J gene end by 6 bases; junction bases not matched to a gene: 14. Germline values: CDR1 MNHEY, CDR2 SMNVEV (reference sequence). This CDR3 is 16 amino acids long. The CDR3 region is CASSRDGAGGPREQYF. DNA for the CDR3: TGTGCCAGCAGTAGGGATGGGGCGGGGGGGCCGCGCGAGCAGTACTTC.

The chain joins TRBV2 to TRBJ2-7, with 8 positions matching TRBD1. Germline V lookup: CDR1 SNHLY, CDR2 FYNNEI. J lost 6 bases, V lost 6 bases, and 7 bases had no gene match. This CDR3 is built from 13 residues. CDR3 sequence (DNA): TGTGCCAGCAGACGGACAGGGTTGGGCGAGCAGTACTTC. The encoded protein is CASRRTGLGEQYF.

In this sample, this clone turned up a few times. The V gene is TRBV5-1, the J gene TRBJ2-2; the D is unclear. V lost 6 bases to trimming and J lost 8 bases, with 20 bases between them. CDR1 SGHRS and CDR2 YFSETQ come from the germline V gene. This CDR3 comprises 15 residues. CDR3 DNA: TGCGCCAGCACCTATTTACCCCTGCCGACAGGGGAGCTGTTTTTT. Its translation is CASTYLPLPTGELFF.

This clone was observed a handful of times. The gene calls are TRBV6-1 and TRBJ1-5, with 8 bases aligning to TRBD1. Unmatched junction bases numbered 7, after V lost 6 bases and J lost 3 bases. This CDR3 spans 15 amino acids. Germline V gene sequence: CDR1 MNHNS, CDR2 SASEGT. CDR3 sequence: CASSSYRGDNQPQHF. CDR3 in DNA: TGTGCCAGCAGCAGCTACAGGGGGGACAATCAGCCCCAGCATTTT.

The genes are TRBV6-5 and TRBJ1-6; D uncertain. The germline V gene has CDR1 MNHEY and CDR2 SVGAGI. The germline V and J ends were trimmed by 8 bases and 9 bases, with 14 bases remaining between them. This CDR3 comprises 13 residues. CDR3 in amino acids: CASQQTGGSPLHF. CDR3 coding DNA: TGTGCCAGCCAGCAGACCGGAGGTTCACCCCTCCACTTT.

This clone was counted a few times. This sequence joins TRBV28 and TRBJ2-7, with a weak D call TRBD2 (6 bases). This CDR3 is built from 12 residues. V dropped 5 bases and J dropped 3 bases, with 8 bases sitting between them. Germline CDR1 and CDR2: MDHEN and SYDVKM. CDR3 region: CASSIGGYEQYF. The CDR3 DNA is TGTGCCAGCAGTATCGGGGGCTACGAGCAGTACTTC.

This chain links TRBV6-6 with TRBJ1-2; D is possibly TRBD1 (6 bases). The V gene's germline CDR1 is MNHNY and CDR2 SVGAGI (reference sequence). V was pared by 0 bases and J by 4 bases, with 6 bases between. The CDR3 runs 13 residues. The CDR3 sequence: CASSYSDSYGYTF. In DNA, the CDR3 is TGTGCCAGCAGTTACTCGGACAGCTATGGCTACACCTTC.

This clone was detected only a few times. The CDR3 coding sequence is TGTGCCAGCAGTTACTCCCCAGGTGGGAACACTGAAGCTTTCTTT. Translating gives CASSYSPGGNTEAFF. The chain couples TRBV6-5 to TRBJ1-1; D gene uncertain. Trimming took 0 bases from V and 1 from J, leaving 9 bases between them. The CDR3 contains 15 residues. Germline V gene data show CDR1 as MNHEY and CDR2 as SVGAGI.

The CDR3 coding sequence is TGTGCCAGCAGCCAATCGAATCAGGGCTACGAGCAGTACTTC. It translates to CASSQSNQGYEQYF. The V call is TRBV16, the J call TRBJ2-7, with a possible D match to TRBD1 (5 bases). V was pared by 0 bases and J by 3 bases, with 9 bases between. Germline assignment: CDR1 KGHSY and CDR2 FQNENV. The CDR3 is 14 residues long.

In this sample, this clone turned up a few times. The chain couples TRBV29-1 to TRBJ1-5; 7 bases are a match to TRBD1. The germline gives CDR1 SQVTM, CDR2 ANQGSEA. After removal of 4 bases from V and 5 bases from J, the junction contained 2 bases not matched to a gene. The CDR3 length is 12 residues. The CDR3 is CSVATGDQPQHF. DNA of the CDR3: TGCAGCGTTGCAACAGGGGATCAGCCCCAGCATTTT.

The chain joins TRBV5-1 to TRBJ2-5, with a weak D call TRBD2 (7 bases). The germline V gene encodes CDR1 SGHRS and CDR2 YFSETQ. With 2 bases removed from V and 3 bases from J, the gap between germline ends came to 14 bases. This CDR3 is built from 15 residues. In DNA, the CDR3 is TGCGCCAGCAGCTTCTTCGGCGGGGGCAAAGAGACCCAGTACTTC. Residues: CASSFFGGGKETQYF.